Shown below are 10 T cell receptor beta chains from a single sample sequenced in a study of radiation and T cells in renal cell carcinoma. The data were produced by immunoSEQ multiplex PCR, yet TCRdb's version contains in-frame clones alone and is incomplete. The table lists about 130,000 clones, around 80% of them singletons, with 5.8% in the top ten. Specified time point: blood 2 weeks post-SBRT. The sample's treatment: 15 Gy SBRT to primary tumor, nephrectomy 4 weeks later. This specimen consisted of blood, obtained from a patient whose treatment included radiotherapy and nephrectomy. Receptor source: a man aged 45-65 years with renal cell carcinoma.

The chain employs TRBV28 and TRBJ1-2, with D perhaps TRBD1 (5 bases). CDR1 is MDHEN, CDR2 SYDVKM, per germline. V was cut by 1 base and J by 8 bases, with 17 bases left in between. The CDR3 is 15 amino acids. CDR3 sequence: CASSLSRGSFRGYTF. CDR3 coding DNA: TGTGCCAGCAGTTTATCGCGGGGGTCCTTTAGGGGCTACACCTTC.

With regard to this clone: Mismatch with germline at one junction end may stem from a read error. The chain has TRBV7-7 and TRBJ2-7, with 7 bases fitting TRBD1. Germline CDR1 reads SSHAT; CDR2 reads FNYEAQ (reference sequence). The CDR3 loop spans 17 amino acids. CDR3 region: CASSPRMGQKRCYEQYF. CDR3 DNA: TGTGCTAGCAGCCCAAGAATGGGACAGAAACGCTGCTACGAGCAGTACTTC.

This clone was picked up one time. The chain couples TRBV11-2 to TRBJ1-2, with D possibly TRBD1 on 6 matching bases. Germline V gene sequence: CDR1 SGHAT, CDR2 FQNNGV. The CDR3 is made up of 15 amino acids. V was pared by 5 bases and J by 3 bases, with 16 bases between. The CDR3 region is CASSPWDKADYGYTF. The CDR3 nucleotides are TGTGCCAGCAGCCCCTGGGACAAGGCGGACTATGGCTACACCTTC. Drawing the rest from reference TRBV11-2 and TRBJ1-2, the complete variable domain is EAGVAQSPRYKIIEKRQSVAFWCNPISGHATLYWYQQILGQGPKLLIQFQNNGVVDDSQLPKDRFSAERLKGVDSTLKIQPAKLEDSAVYLCASSPWDKADYGYTFGSGTRLTVV.

The gene calls are TRBV10-3 and TRBJ2-5, with D possibly matching TRBD2 (7 bases). Trimming removed 0 bases at V and 5 bases at J, with 16 bases between. CDR3 length: 16 residues. Germline loops: CDR1 ENHRY, CDR2 SYGVKD. The CDR3 sequence: CAISESLAAQGETQYF. The CDR3 DNA reads as TGTGCCATCAGTGAGTCTCTAGCGGCCCAGGGGGAGACCCAGTACTTC.

This sequence joins TRBV19 and TRBJ2-7; TRBD1 matches at 10 bases. Germline V lookup: CDR1 LNHDA, CDR2 SQIVND (reference sequence). After removal of 7 bases from V and 3 bases from J, the junction contained 6 bases not matched to a gene. This CDR3 has 14 residues. This CDR3 is CASTPGTGVYEQYF. The CDR3 DNA follows: TGTGCCAGTACACCCGGGACAGGGGTCTACGAGCAGTACTTC.

The CDR3 loop is CASSLDTGANVLTF. In DNA form, the CDR3 reads TGTGCCAGCAGCTTAGATACCGGGGCCAACGTCCTGACTTTC. The rearrangement links TRBV7-8 to TRBJ2-6; D uncertain. V was pared by 1 base and J by 4 bases, with 5 bases between. The germline V gene encodes CDR1 SGHVS and CDR2 FQNEAQ. The CDR3 sequence is 14 residues long.

This clone was seen once. The chain joins TRBV30 to TRBJ1-2, with TRBD1 identical over 10 bases. J lost 4 bases, V lost 3 bases, and 11 bases had no gene match. Germline V CDR1 and CDR2: GTSNPN, SVGIG (reference sequence). The length of the CDR3 is 16 residues. DNA for the CDR3: TGTGCCTGGAGGAAGCTTGCGGGACAGGGGTCCTATGGCTACACCTTC. Its protein product is CAWRKLAGQGSYGYTF.

CDR3 in DNA: TGTGCCAGCACTAAAGGGACCGCACCTCTCTACGAGCAGTACTTC. Translation: CASTKGTAPLYEQYF. This sequence joins TRBV27 and TRBJ2-5; D assignment may be TRBD1 or TRBD2 (5 bases each). Gene TRBJ2-7 matches the end of the DNA better, so the J call may be wrong. The germline V gene has CDR1 MNHEY and CDR2 SMNVEV (reference sequence). The CDR3 extends over 15 amino acids.

This chain links TRBV4-1 with TRBJ2-3; 7 bases align to TRBD2. This CDR3 is 15 amino acids long. Germline CDR1 MGHRA, CDR2 YSYEKL. V shed 6 bases, J shed 0 bases, and the junction held 6 bases outside the gene matches. For the CDR3, the DNA is TGCGCCAGCAGTCTCGGGAGGCGTAGCACAGATACGCAGTATTTT. It yields the protein CASSLGRRSTDTQYF.

The V call is TRBV10-3, the J call TRBJ1-1; D is ambiguous. The germline V gene has CDR1 ENHRY and CDR2 SYGVKD. Trimming took off 3 bases at V and 8 bases at J, with 13 bases between the two ends. The CDR3 loop spans 13 amino acids. The CDR3: CAISERPGEEAFF. The CDR3 nucleotides are TGTGCCATCAGTGAACGTCCCGGGGAGGAAGCTTTCTTT.